The source of this T cell receptor (beta chain) is a study of blood T cell repertoires in COVID-19. Profiled with immunoSEQ multiplex PCR; TCRdb holds only in-frame clones, not every one. The table has over 100,000 clones, over 80% seen once; the top ten hold 3.9%. Germline V gene data show CDR1 as MGHRA and CDR2 as YSYEKL. The CDR3 is made up of 17 amino acids. Unmatched junction bases numbered 14, after V lost 4 bases and J lost 3 bases. In terms of age and location, participants ranged from roughly 18 to 90 years and lived in about 25 US areas. The receptor was isolated from a woman younger than 45 who had recovered from COVID-19. Sequenced: PBMCs or T cells enriched from blood (not recorded which). The J gene is TRBJ2-7, the V gene TRBV4-1; 8 bases align to TRBD2. Here the CDR3 reads CASSRDLSGTSNYEQYF. In DNA form, the CDR3 reads TGCGCCAGCAGCCGGGACCTCTCCGGGACTAGTAACTACGAGCAGTACTTC.